This T cell receptor (beta chain) came from a study of technical replicates of blood from a few donors listed by TCRdb under 2017. With regard to this clone: The antigen it binds to is not known. Base qualities are not provided; no much larger clone lies one nucleotide away.

CDR1 MGHRA and CDR2 YSYEKL were looked up in the germline V gene. The CDR3 runs 12 amino acids, cysteine and phenylalanine included. Only the CDR3 part of the read is kept: 36 bases, read in frame from the first base. The germline ends are 3 bases apart after V is trimmed by 6 bases and J by 1 base. To prepare the library, the immunoSEQ multiplex PCR assay was applied. Held by TCRdb, this immuneACCESS table contains in-frame sequences only and omits some clones. Under half of the omission traces to an unresolved V gene where checked; the cause of the rest is unknown. The sample includes over 50,000 clones, with more than 95% observed a single time. The ten largest clonotypes hold over 0.15% of the sample.

The receptor's source is a human donor in good health. The sequence links TRBV4-1 to TRBJ2-2; the D gene remains uncertain. Sequenced input: T cells isolated from PBMCs. The CDR3 amino acid sequence is: CASSRNTGELFF. The DNA is TGCGCCAGCAGTAGGAACACCGGGGAGCTGTTTTTT.